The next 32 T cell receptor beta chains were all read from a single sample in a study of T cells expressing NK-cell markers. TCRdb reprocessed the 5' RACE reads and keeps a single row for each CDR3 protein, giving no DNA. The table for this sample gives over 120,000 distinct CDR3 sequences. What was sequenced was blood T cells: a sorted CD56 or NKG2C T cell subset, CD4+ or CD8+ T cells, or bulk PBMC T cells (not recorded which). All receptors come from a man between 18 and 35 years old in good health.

CDR3 sequence reads: CATSSPRGRDTDTQYF. The V gene is TRBV15, the J gene TRBJ2-3; TCRdb returns TRBD1, unconfirmable since there is no DNA. The V gene's germline CDR1 is LNHNV and CDR2 YYDKDF (reference sequence). The CDR3 contains 16 residues.

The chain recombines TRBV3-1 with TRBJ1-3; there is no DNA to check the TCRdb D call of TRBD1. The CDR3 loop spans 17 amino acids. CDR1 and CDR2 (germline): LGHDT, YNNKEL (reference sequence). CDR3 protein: CASSHHGQASSGNTIYF.

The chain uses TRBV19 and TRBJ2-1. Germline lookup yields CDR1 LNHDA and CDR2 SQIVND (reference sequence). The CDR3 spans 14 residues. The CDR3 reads CASSISVSYNEQFF.

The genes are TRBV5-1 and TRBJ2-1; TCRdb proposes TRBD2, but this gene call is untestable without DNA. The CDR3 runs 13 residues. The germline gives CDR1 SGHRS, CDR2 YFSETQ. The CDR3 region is CASSLPSGNEQFF.

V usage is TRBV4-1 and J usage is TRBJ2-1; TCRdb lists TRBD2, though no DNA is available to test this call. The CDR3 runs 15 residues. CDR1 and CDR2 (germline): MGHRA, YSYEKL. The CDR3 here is CASSQSTSGRDEQFF.

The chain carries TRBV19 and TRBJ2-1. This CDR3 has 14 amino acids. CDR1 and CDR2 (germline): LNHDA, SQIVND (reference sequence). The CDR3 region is CASSISAAYNEQFF.

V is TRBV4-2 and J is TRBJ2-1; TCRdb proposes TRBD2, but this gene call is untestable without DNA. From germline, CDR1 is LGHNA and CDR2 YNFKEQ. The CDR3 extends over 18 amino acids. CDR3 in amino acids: CASSQDWGSAARGYEQFF.

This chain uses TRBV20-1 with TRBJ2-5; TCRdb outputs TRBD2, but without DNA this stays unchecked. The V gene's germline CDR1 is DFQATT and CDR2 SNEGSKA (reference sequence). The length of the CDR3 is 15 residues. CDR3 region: CSALRIKAGQETQYF.

The CDR3 protein is CATTWLGHDNEQFF. The J gene is TRBJ2-1, the V gene TRBV7-9. The length of the CDR3 is 14 residues. Germline CDR1 and CDR2: SEHNR and FQNEAQ (reference sequence).

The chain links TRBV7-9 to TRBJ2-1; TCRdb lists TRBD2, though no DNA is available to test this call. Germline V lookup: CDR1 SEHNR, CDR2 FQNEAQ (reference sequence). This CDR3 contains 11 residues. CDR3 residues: CASRIVHEQFF. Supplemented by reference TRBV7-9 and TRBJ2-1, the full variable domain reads DTGVSQNPRHKITKRGQNVTFRCDPISEHNRLYWYRQTLGQGPEFLTYFQNEAQLEKSRLLSDRFSAERPKGSFSTLEIQRTEQGDSAMYLCASRIVHEQFFGPGTRLTVL.

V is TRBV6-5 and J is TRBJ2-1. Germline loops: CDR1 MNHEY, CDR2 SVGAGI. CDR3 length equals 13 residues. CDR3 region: CASSYSILSEQFF.

CDR3 sequence: CASSEAVGEGLAGVGQETQYF. The chain combines TRBV6-1 with TRBJ2-5; checking the TCRdb D call of TRBD2 is not possible without DNA. The CDR3 is 21 residues long. Germline values: CDR1 MNHNS, CDR2 SASEGT.

The CDR3 loop is CASSLGPGTGLNQPQHF. The chain uses TRBV7-2 and TRBJ1-5; the D call of TRBD1 rests on TCRdb alone, since no DNA is present to check it. This CDR3 has 17 amino acids. The germline V gene encodes CDR1 SGHTA and CDR2 FQGNSA.

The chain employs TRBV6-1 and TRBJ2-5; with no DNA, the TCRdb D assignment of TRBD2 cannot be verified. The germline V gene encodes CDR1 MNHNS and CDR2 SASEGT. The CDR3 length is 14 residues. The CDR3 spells CASRHGLEQETQYF.

CDR3 region: CASSQDRPGATEAFF. V gene TRBV4-3 combines with J gene TRBJ1-1; TCRdb's D call, TRBD1, is unchecked because there is no DNA. This CDR3 spans 15 amino acids. CDR1 and CDR2 from the germline V gene are LGHNA and YSLEER.

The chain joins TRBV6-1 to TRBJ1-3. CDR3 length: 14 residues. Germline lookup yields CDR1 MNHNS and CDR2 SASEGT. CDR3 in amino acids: CASSSGFSGNTIYF.

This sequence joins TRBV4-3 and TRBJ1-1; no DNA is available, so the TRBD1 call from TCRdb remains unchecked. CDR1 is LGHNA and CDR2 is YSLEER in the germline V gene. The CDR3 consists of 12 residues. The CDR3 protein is CASSQGGFEAFF.

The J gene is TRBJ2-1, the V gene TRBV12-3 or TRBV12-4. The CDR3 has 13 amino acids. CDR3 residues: CASSFSFLSEQFF.

The CDR3 protein is CASSQVELRPRETQYF. This chain links TRBV3-1 with TRBJ2-5. The CDR3 is 16 residues long. Germline V gene lookup returns CDR1 LGHDT and CDR2 YNNKEL (reference sequence).

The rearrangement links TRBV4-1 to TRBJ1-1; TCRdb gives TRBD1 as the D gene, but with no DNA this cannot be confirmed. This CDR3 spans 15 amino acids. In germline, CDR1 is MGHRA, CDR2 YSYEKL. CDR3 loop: CASSHGQHMNTEAFF.

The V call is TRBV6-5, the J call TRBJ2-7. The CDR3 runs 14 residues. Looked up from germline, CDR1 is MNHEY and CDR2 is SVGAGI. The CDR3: CASSYGRSRYEQYF.

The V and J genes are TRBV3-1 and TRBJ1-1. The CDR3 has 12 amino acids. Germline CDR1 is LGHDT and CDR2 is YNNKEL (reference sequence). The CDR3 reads CASSQGMAEAFF.

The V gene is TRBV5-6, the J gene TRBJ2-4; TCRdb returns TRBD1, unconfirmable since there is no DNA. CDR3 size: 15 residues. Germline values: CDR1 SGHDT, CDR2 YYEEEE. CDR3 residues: CASSSPLGDKNIQYF.

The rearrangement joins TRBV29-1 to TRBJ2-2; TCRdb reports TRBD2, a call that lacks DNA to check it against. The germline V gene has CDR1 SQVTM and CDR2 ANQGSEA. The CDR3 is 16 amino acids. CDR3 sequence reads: CSVELLAGGLGGELFF.

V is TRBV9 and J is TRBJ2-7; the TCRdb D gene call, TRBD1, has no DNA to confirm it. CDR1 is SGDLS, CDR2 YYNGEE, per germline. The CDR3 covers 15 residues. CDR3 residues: CASSVGSGGRGEQYF.

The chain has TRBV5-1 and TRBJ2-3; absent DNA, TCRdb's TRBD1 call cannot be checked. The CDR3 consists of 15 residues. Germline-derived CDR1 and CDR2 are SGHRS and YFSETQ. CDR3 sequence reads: CASSSTGGATDTQYF.

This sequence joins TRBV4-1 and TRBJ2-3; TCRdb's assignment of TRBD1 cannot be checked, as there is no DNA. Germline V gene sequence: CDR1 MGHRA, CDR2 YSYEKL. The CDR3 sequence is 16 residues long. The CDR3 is CASSQLDREPTDTQYF.

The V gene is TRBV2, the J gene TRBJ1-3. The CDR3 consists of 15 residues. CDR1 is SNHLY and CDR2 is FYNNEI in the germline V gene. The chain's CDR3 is CASSEDSSSGNTIYF.

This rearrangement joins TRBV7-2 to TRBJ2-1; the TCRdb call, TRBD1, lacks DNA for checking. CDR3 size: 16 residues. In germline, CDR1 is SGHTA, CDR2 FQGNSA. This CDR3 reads CASSLVVGQGYNEQFF.

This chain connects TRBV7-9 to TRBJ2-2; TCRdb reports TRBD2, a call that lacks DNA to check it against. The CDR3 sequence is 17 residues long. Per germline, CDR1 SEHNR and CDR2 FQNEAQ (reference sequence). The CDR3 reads CASSATTSGSFPGELFF.

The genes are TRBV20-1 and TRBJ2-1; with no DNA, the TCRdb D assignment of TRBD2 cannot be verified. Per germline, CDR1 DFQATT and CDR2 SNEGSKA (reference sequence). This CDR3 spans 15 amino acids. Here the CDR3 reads CSENGLAGTPNEQFF.

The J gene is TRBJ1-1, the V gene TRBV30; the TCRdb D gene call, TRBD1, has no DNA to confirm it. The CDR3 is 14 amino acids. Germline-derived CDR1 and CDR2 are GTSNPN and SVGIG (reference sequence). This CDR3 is CAWSTGIQNTEAFF. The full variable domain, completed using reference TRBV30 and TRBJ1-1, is SQTIHQWPATLVQPVGSPLSLECTVEGTSNPNLYWYRQAAGRGLQLLFYSVGIGQISSEVPQNLSASRPQDRQFILSSKKLLLSDSGFYLCAWSTGIQNTEAFFGQGTRLTVV.